The clone carrying this TCR beta chain has a handful of counts. Its specificity is not known. This specimen comes from a study of persistence of HIV-infected CD4 T cells. Study-wide context: A couple of participants gave one leukapheresis sample; others gave up to roughly 200 mL blood repeatedly.

This was the immunoSEQ version 4 assay in survey mode. The data were produced by immunoSEQ multiplex PCR, yet TCRdb's version contains in-frame clones alone and is incomplete. The table has 25,000 to 35,000 clones, 65% to 90% seen once. Study conclusions and caveats: CMV- and Gag-responding cells had lower TCRbeta richness than CD3/CD28-responding cells.

Stimulation used approximately 10 ug/mL lysate from CMV-infected fibroblasts. Sorted nonresponding memory CD4+ T cells were CD40L-negative, CD69-negative, CD45RO-high. Looked up from germline, CDR1 is MNHEY and CDR2 is SMNVEV (reference sequence). The CDR3 is 15 residues long. The V end was cut by 3 bases, the J end by 1 base, with 13 bases between. This TCR was sampled from an adult man with HIV who was CMV-seropositive. The sample was CD4+ T cells sorted from PBMCs after 18-hour stimulation, taken from a patient who received antiretroviral therapy. V gene TRBV27 combines with J gene TRBJ2-7; tentatively, D is TRBD1 (6 bases). The CDR3 DNA follows: TGTGCCAGCAGTTTTATTGACAGGAGTTCCTACGAGCAGTACTTC. It translates to CASSFIDRSSYEQYF.